These 17 T cell receptor beta chains were sequenced from one sample in a study of OX40 agonist ivuxolimab in advanced cancers. TCRdb keeps only in-frame clones here, not all; method: immunoSEQ multiplex PCR. The sample gives tens of thousands of clones, approximately 94% of which show up once; 8.5% to 10% is in the top ten. The sample was CD4+ or CD8+ T cells sorted from blood, taken in a trial of the OX40 agonist ivuxolimab. Source of these receptors: an adult with an advanced solid tumor such as melanoma, head and neck, liver or kidney cancer.

This clone appeared a single time. The CDR3 DNA sequence: TGTGCCAGCAGTCCGACAGGGGAGGGGACTGAAGCTTTCTTT. It is translated as CASSPTGEGTEAFF. The V gene is TRBV6-5, the J gene TRBJ1-1; the match to TRBD1 covers 8 bases. CDR3 length equals 14 residues. V lost 5 bases and J lost 5; bases outside the gene matches: 7. The germline V gene encodes CDR1 MNHEY and CDR2 SVGAGI.

The DNA of the CDR3 is TGTGCCAGCAGTGTGACTAGTCGTACCTACGAGCAGTACTTC. Encoded protein: CASSVTSRTYEQYF. The chain links TRBV6-5 to TRBJ2-7, with a tentative D call TRBD2 (6 bases). Germline CDR1 MNHEY, CDR2 SVGAGI. Trimming pared 5 bases from V and 2 bases from J, leaving 13 bases between. This CDR3 contains 14 residues.

This rearrangement joins TRBV5-1 to TRBJ2-2, with a tentative D call TRBD2 (5 bases). CDR3 length equals 14 residues. V was cut by 7 bases and J by 1 base, with 11 bases left in between. Germline V gene data show CDR1 as SGHRS and CDR2 as YFSETQ. The CDR3 sequence is CASRRPGNTGELFF. The CDR3 bases are TGCGCCAGCCGGAGGCCCGGGAACACCGGGGAGCTGTTTTTT.

This clone was detected only once. The CDR3 spells CASSSPGRVTSGSSYNEQFF. CDR3 DNA: TGTGCCAGCAGCTCCCCCGGCAGGGTTACTAGCGGGAGCTCCTACAATGAGCAGTTCTTC. This rearrangement joins TRBV28 to TRBJ2-1; 11 nucleotides agree with TRBD2. V shed 6 bases, J shed 0 bases, and the junction held 16 bases outside the gene matches. This CDR3 has 20 residues. The germline CDR1 and CDR2 sequences are MDHEN and SYDVKM.

V and J are TRBV4-3 and TRBJ2-1; D is ambiguous. The CDR3 contains 14 residues. Trimming took 0 bases from V and 8 from J, leaving 11 bases between them. CDR1 is LGHNA and CDR2 is YSLEER in the germline V gene. Here the CDR3 reads CASSQDRLVDEQFF. Here the CDR3 DNA reads TGCGCCAGCAGCCAAGATAGATTGGTCGATGAGCAGTTCTTC.

The chain couples TRBV6-4 to TRBJ2-2; D call uncertain. The CDR3 consists of 16 residues. Trimming stripped 0 bases from V and 0 bases from J, with 8 bases between. Germline V lookup: CDR1 MRHNA, CDR2 SNTAGT. The CDR3 loop reads CASSDSGQANTGELFF. DNA for the CDR3: TGTGCCAGCAGTGACTCGGGTCAGGCGAACACCGGGGAGCTGTTTTTT.

The chain has TRBV6-5 and TRBJ2-1; D is unresolved. The CDR3 runs 15 residues. Trimming removed 2 bases from V and 0 bases from J, with 8 bases in between. Germline values: CDR1 MNHEY, CDR2 SVGAGI. CDR3 DNA sequence: TGTGCCAGCAGTTACGGTGATGCCTCCTACAATGAGCAGTTCTTC. Its protein product is CASSYGDASYNEQFF.

The rearrangement joins TRBV18 to TRBJ2-1; the D is unclear. The CDR3 has 16 residues. V gave up 3 bases and J gave up 2 bases, with 14 bases separating them. The germline gives CDR1 KGHSH, CDR2 LQKENI. The CDR3 here is CASSPNQNFPYNEQFF. Written as DNA, the CDR3 is TGTGCCAGCTCACCTAACCAAAACTTCCCCTACAATGAGCAGTTCTTC.

This chain joins TRBV19 and TRBJ2-3; 9 bases map to TRBD2. Germline V gene sequence: CDR1 LNHDA, CDR2 SQIVND (reference sequence). J was trimmed by 0 bases and V by 9 bases; bases with no gene match: 13. This CDR3 has 17 amino acids. The CDR3 DNA follows: TGTGCCAGCACTCCCCCCGGGACTAGCAGCAGCACAGATACGCAGTATTTT. It specifies CASTPPGTSSSTDTQYF.

The chain carries TRBV10-3 and TRBJ2-3, with 10 positions matching TRBD2. Germline CDR1 is ENHRY and CDR2 is SYGVKD. This CDR3 has 14 amino acids. The trim removed 6 bases at V and 1 base at J, leaving 1 base unmatched. The DNA for the CDR3 is TGTGCCATCAGGGGGACTAGCGGCACAGATACGCAGTATTTT. This gives the protein CAIRGTSGTDTQYF.

The V and J genes are TRBV6-1 and TRBJ1-5; D is uncertain. Germline V gives CDR1 MNHNS, CDR2 SASEGT. V lost 0 bases to trimming and J lost 2 bases, with 8 bases between them. The CDR3 length is 15 residues. Here the CDR3 DNA reads TGTGCCAGCAGTGAAGCCGAGCGGGGCAATCAGCCCCAGCATTTT. Protein product: CASSEAERGNQPQHF.

The V and J genes are TRBV15 and TRBJ2-3; the match to TRBD2 covers 7 bases. With 9 bases clipped from V and 4 bases from J, the junction kept 10 bases outside the gene matches. This CDR3 spans 14 amino acids. The germline CDR1 and CDR2 sequences are LNHNV and YYDKDF (reference sequence). The CDR3 DNA sequence: TGTGCCACTTCAACGACTAGCTGGGCAGATACGCAGTATTTT. Residues: CATSTTSWADTQYF.

The chain uses TRBV28 and TRBJ1-5, with TRBD1 matching 11 bases. Germline V gives CDR1 MDHEN, CDR2 SYDVKM. The CDR3 is 16 amino acids. V lost 4 bases to trimming and J lost 2 bases; unmatched junction nucleotides: 4. The CDR3 nucleotides read TGTGCCAGCAGTTCAGGACAGGGGGCCGGCAATCAGCCCCAGCATTTT. Translated: CASSSGQGAGNQPQHF.

In nucleotides, the CDR3 is TGTGCCAGTAGGGGTGGAGATACGCAGTATTTT. This codes for CASRGGDTQYF. The J gene is TRBJ2-3, the V gene TRBV19, with unresolved D. Per germline, CDR1 LNHDA and CDR2 SQIVND (reference sequence). The CDR3 is 11 amino acids. Trimming took off 6 bases at V and 5 bases at J, with 6 bases between the two ends.

V is TRBV5-4 and J is TRBJ1-2; TRBD1 aligns across 7 bases. The CDR3 is 17 amino acids. Germline CDR1 is SGHNT and CDR2 is YYREEE (reference sequence). J gave up 0 bases and V 6 bases, and 14 bases lay outside the gene matches. DNA of the CDR3: TGTGCCAGCATGAAGTCCAACAGGGGTCCTCCTAACTATGGCTACACCTTC. Protein: CASMKSNRGPPNYGYTF.

The chain has TRBV5-8 and TRBJ2-2, with 8 bases that match TRBD1. The ends lost 4 bases at V and 4 bases at J; junction bases unmatched: 6. CDR1 is SGHTS, CDR2 YDEGEE, per germline. CDR3 size: 15 residues. The CDR3 DNA reads TGTGCCAGCAGCGTGAACAGGGGGAGCACCGGGGAGCTGTTTTTT. Protein sequence: CASSVNRGSTGELFF.

The V and J genes are TRBV7-2 and TRBJ2-7, with D tentatively TRBD2 (5 bases). This CDR3 contains 12 residues. Germline CDR1 and CDR2: SGHTA and FQGNSA. V was trimmed by 6 bases and J by 0 bases, leaving 6 bases between them. The CDR3 region is CASSGSSYEQYF. DNA of the CDR3: TGTGCCAGCAGTGGGAGCTCCTACGAGCAGTACTTC.